This record concerns one T cell receptor (beta chain) sequence. V gave up 2 bases and J gave up 12 bases, with 11 bases separating them. The CDR3 length is 11 residues. CDR1 and CDR2 (germline): DFQATT, SNEGSKA (reference sequence). Method: immunoSEQ multiplex PCR; TCRdb's copy keeps in-frame clones and lacks some. Here the sample spans several thousand clones, around 85% being singletons. This sample is part of a study of immune evolution from preneoplasia to lung adenocarcinoma. This TCR was sampled from a person aged 50-75 years with lung adenocarcinoma. Sample: FFPE invasive lung adenocarcinoma tissue. The chain employs TRBV20-1 and TRBJ2-1; D unclear. CDR3 nucleotides: TGCAGTGCTAGACAGCCCCTGGCGCAGTTCTTC. This codes for CSARQPLAQFF.